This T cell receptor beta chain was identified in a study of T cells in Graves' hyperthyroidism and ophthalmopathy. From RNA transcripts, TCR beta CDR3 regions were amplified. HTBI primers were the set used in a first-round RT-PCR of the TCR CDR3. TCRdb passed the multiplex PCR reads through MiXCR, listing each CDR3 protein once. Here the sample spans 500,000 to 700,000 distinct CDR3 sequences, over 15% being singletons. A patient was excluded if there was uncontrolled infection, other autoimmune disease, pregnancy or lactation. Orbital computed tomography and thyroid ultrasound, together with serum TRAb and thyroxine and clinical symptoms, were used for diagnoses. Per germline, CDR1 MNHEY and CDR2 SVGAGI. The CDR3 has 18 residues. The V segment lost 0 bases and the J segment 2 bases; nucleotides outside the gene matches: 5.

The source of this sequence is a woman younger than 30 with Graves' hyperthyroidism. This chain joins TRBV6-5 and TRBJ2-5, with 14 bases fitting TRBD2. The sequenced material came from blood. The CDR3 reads CASSYSVTSGRGQETQYF. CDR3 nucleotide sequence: TGTGCCAGCAGTTACTCAGTGACTAGCGGGAGGGGGCAAGAGACCCAGTACTTC.